What follows are 2 T cell receptor beta chains derived from one specimen sequenced in a study of tumor T cells in aggressive B-cell lymphoma. The assay was immunoSEQ multiplex PCR, and TCRdb's table has in-frame clones only and misses some. The table has a few thousand clones, about 85% seen once. Material: tumor tissue. The receptor source for this set is an adult with diffuse large B cell lymphoma.

This rearrangement joins TRBV5-8 to TRBJ1-1; D possibly corresponds to TRBD1 (6 bases). This CDR3 has 17 residues. The germline V and J ends were trimmed by 5 bases and 2 bases, with 22 bases remaining between them. Germline loops: CDR1 SGHTS, CDR2 YDEGEE. The CDR3 DNA reads TGTGCCAGCAGATATCTTTCCTGGACAGCACCAAACACTGAAGCTTTCTTT. Its protein product is CASRYLSWTAPNTEAFF.

This sequence joins TRBV18 and TRBJ1-1; D is ambiguous. The V end was cut by 3 bases, the J end by 1 base, with 18 bases between. The CDR3 extends over 17 amino acids. The germline CDR1 and CDR2 sequences are KGHSH and LQKENI. CDR3 nucleotide sequence: TGTGCCAGCTCACCCTACGAGGCTTACGGTCAGAACACTGAAGCTTTCTTT. It yields the protein CASSPYEAYGQNTEAFF.